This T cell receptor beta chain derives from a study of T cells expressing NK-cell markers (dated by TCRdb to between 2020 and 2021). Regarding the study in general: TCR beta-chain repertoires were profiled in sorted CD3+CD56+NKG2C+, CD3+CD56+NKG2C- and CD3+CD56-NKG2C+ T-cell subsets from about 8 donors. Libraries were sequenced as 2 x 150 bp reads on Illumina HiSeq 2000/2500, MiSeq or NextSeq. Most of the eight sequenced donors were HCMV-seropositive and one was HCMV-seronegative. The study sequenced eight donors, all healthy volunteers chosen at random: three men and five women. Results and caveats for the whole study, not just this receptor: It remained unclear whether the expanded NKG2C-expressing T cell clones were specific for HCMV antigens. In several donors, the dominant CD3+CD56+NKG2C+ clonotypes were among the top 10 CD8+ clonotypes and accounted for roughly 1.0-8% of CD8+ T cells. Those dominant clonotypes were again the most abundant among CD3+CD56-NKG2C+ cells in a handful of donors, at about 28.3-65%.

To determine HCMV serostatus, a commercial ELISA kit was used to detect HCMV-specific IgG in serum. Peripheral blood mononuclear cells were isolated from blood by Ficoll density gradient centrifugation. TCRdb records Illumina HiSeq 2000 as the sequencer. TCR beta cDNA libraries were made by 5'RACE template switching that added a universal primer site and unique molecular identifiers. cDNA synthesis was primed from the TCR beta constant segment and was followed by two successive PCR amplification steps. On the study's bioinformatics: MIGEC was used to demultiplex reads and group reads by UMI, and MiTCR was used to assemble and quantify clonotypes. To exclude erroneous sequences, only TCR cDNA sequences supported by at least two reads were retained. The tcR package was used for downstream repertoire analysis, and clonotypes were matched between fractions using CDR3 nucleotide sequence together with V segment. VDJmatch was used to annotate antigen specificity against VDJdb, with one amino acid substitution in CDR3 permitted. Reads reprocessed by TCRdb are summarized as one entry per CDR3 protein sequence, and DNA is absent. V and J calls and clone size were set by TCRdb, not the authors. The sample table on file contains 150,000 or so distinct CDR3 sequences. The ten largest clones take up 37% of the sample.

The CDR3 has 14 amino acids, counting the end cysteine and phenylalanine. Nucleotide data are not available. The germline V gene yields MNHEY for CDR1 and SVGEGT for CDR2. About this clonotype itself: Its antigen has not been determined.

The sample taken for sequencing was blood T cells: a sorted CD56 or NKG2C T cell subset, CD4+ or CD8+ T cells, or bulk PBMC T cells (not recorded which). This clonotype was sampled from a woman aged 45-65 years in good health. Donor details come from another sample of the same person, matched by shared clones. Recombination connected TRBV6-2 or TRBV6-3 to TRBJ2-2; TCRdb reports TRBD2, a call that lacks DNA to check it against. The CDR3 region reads CASSLAGRAGELFF.